These 2 T cell receptor beta chains were sequenced from one sample in a study of blood T cell repertoires in COVID-19. TCRdb keeps only in-frame clones here, not all; method: immunoSEQ multiplex PCR. Altogether approximately 220,000 clones are present, around 90% being singletons, with the ten largest covering 1.2%. The sequenced sample consisted of PBMCs or T cells enriched from blood (not recorded which). Source of these receptors: a man aged 25-40 years who had recovered from COVID-19.

The chain uses TRBV3-1 (or the pseudogene TRBV3-2) and TRBJ2-5, with D possibly being TRBD1 (5 bases). The CDR3 runs 11 residues. V lost 1 base, J lost 9 bases, and 6 bases lay in between. The germline V gene encodes CDR1 LGHDT and CDR2 YNNKEL (reference sequence). The CDR3 nucleotides read TGTGCCAGCAGCCAAGTAGGGGCCCAGTACTTC. Amino acid sequence: CASSQVGAQYF.

The chain carries TRBV29-1 and TRBJ1-4; D remains ambiguous. The CDR3 has 13 amino acids. V dropped 4 bases and J dropped 3 bases, with 9 bases sitting between them. Germline V CDR1 and CDR2: SQVTM, ANQGSEA. The CDR3, as DNA: TGCAGCGTTGTATGGGCAGCTAATGAAAAACTGTTTTTT. It specifies CSVVWAANEKLFF.